This T cell receptor (beta chain) was recorded in a study of T-cell memory formation after mild COVID-19. The 5'RACE method, run with constant-segment primers, produced TCR alpha and TCR beta cDNA libraries (carrying sample barcodes and UMIs). TCRdb fed the 5' RACE reads into MiXCR, producing one record per CDR3 protein. Of around 100,000 distinct CDR3 sequences listed, around 10% are singletons. Details on this clonotype: The target antigen is unknown.

Study-level findings and limits: Contracting clones from day 15 to 85 showed balanced CD4/CD8; later expanders favored CD4+. Clones from the second wave (peaking day 37) had unconfirmed SARS-CoV-2 specificity.

Germline CDR1 LGHNA, CDR2 YSLEER. Trimming took off 1 base at V and 8 bases at J, with 5 bases between the two ends. The CDR3 length is 11 residues. The origin of this receptor is a man between 18 and 29 years old who had mild COVID-19 (a few samples of this study predate the infection). Cell type and time point are not known. Sequenced: PBMCs or a T cell subset sorted from them (not recorded which). The chain recombines TRBV4-3 with TRBJ1-1; D is unclear. DNA of the CDR3: TGCGCCAGCAGCCAAGGGAGGGAAGCTTTCTTT. Encoded protein: CASSQGREAFF.